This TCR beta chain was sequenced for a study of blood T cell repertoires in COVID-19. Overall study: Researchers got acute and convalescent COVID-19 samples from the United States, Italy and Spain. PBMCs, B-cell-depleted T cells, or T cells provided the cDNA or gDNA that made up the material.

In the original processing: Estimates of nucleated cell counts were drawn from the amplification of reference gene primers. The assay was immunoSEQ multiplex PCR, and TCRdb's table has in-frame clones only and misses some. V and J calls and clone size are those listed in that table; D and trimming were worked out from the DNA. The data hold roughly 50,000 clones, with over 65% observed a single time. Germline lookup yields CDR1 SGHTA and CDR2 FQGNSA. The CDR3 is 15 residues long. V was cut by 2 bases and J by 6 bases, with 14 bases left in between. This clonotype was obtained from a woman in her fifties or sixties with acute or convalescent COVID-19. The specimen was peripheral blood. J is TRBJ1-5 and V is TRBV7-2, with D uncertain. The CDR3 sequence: CASSLSSGGAQPQHF. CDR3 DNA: TGTGCCAGCAGCTTAAGTTCGGGAGGCGCTCAGCCCCAGCATTTT.